This is a list of T cell receptor beta chains from one sample in a study of T cell changes during pregnancy in multiple sclerosis. Profiled with immunoSEQ multiplex PCR; TCRdb holds only in-frame clones, not every one. The sample lists tens of thousands of clones, more than 90% occurring once. This specimen consisted of CD4+ T cells from peripheral blood mononuclear cells, obtained in the first trimester of pregnancy. Receptor source: a female donor with multiple sclerosis, enrolled in a pregnancy study. Each CDR3 is given with its conserved first and last residue. The D gene is left open where the match is weak. Where a row states a size, it is once, few, many or the class of an expanded clone; other rows omit it.

v_gene	abundance	len	d_gene	j_gene	CDR3nt	CDR3aa
TRBV18	once	18	TRBD1	TRBJ1-2	TGTGCCAGCTCACCACTCCTGCTTCCGGGACAGGGTATACGTGGCTACACCTTC	CASSPLLLPGQGIRGYTF
TRBV25-1	.	14	TRBD1	TRBJ1-2	TGTGCCAGCAGTAGGGGACAGGGAGGCTATGGCTACACCTTC	CASSRGQGGYGYTF
TRBV30	.	14	TRBD1	TRBJ1-6	TGTGCCTGGAGGGGACAGGGAAATAATTCACCCCTCCACTTT	CAWRGQGNNSPLHF
TRBV14	once	18	.	TRBJ2-7	TGTGCCAGCAGCCAAGGCGGTCAGCGGTCCATCCCGCCCTACGAGCAGTACTTC	CASSQGGQRSIPPYEQYF
TRBV30	.	9	.	TRBJ1-2	TGTGCCTGGGGACAGCCGCTAGACTTC	CAWGQPLDF
TRBV13	.	15	.	TRBJ2-2	TGTGCCAGCAGCCTTCGAGGGGAGGACACCGGGGAGCTGTTTTTT	CASSLRGEDTGELFF
TRBV2	medium-sized	13	.	TRBJ1-1	TGTGCCAGCAGTACTACCATGAACACTGAAGCTTTCTTT	CASSTTMNTEAFF
TRBV28	.	14	.	TRBJ1-2	TGTGCCAGCAGTGGGCCCAGGGGCGGCTATGGCTACACCTTC	CASSGPRGGYGYTF
TRBV28	.	17	TRBD2	TRBJ2-3	TGTGCCAGCAGTTCCCCAAGGACTAGCGGGCTCTTGATTACGCAGTATTTT	CASSSPRTSGLLITQYF
TRBV11-3	.	17	TRBD2	TRBJ2-2	TGTGCCAGCAGCTTAGACGGACTAGCGGGAGAAACCGGGGAGCTGTTTTTT	CASSLDGLAGETGELFF
TRBV5-4	.	15	.	TRBJ2-7	TGTGCCAGCAGCCCAACGGCGGTGAGAGCCTACGAGCAGTACTTC	CASSPTAVRAYEQYF
TRBV6-1	.	12	.	TRBJ2-7	TGTGCCAGCAGCCGGGGATCCTACGAGCAGTACTTC	CASSRGSYEQYF
TRBV7-2	.	17	TRBD1	TRBJ2-7	TGTGCCAGCAGCTTAGCTGGGACAGGGTATCACTACTACGAGCAGTACTTC	CASSLAGTGYHYYEQYF
TRBV6-5	.	13	.	TRBJ2-1	TGTGCCAGCAGTTACTCCCTAGTCAATGAGCAGTTCTTC	CASSYSLVNEQFF
TRBV7-2	.	16	.	TRBJ1-1	TGTGCCAGCAGCCTGGAGGGCCTATACATGAACACTGAAGCTTTCTTT	CASSLEGLYMNTEAFF
TRBV6-1	.	20	.	TRBJ2-6	TGTGCCAGCAGTGAAGCGACCCAACAGGGAGGGGGCTCTGGGGCCAACGTCCTGACTTTC	CASSEATQQGGGSGANVLTF
TRBV7-9	.	15	TRBD1	TRBJ2-7	TGTGCCAGCAGCTTAGTGAGGCAGGGGGCTCGTGAGCAGTACTTC	CASSLVRQGAREQYF
TRBV30	few	16	.	TRBJ1-1	TGTGCCTGGAGTGTACAGGTGCGGGGACGTGAGACTGAAGCTTTCTTT	CAWSVQVRGRETEAFF
TRBV6-6	.	16	TRBD1	TRBJ1-2	TGTGCCAGCAGTTACTTCAGGACAGGGGGCAACTATGGCTACACCTTC	CASSYFRTGGNYGYTF
TRBV6-1	.	14	TRBD1	TRBJ2-7	TGTGCCAGCAGTTTAGGGACAGACTCCTACGAGCAGTACTTC	CASSLGTDSYEQYF
TRBV5-1	.	13	TRBD1	TRBJ1-2	TGCGCCAGCACCGAGACAGGGCGACGAGGCTACACCTTC	CASTETGRRGYTF
TRBV4-1	.	15	.	TRBJ1-1	TGCGCCAGCAGCCAAGAAGGGGCCCGGAACACTGAAGCTTTCTTT	CASSQEGARNTEAFF
TRBV19	.	14	TRBD1	TRBJ1-5	TGTGCCAGTAAGGAGGGGGCACGCAATCAGCCCCAGCATTTT	CASKEGARNQPQHF
TRBV2	.	15	.	TRBJ1-5	TGTGCCAGCAGTGATCGGGGACAATTCAATCAGCCCCAGCATTTT	CASSDRGQFNQPQHF
TRBV19	.	16	TRBD2	TRBJ2-1	TGTGCCAGTAGTATGCGGACTAGCGGGAACTACAATGAGCAGTTCTTC	CASSMRTSGNYNEQFF
TRBV7-2	.	15	TRBD1	TRBJ1-2	TGTGCCAGCAGCACCGGGACAGGGGGAACATATGGCTACACCTTC	CASSTGTGGTYGYTF
TRBV10-3	.	15	TRBD2	TRBJ2-3	TGTGCCATCAGTTCTAGCGGGGGGAGCACAGATACGCAGTATTTT	CAISSSGGSTDTQYF
TRBV6-6	.	16	.	TRBJ1-5	TGTGCCAGCAGATTCCCGGGGGGCGATGGCAATCAGCCCCAGCATTTT	CASRFPGGDGNQPQHF
TRBV20-1	few	11	.	TRBJ1-1	TGCAGTGCTAAACAGGAAAGAGAAGCTTTCTTT	CSAKQEREAFF
TRBV7-2	.	14	TRBD1	TRBJ2-7	TGTGCCAGCAGCCAGGAAACAGGGGCCTACGAGCAGTACTTC	CASSQETGAYEQYF
TRBV2	.	17	TRBD1	TRBJ1-5	TGTGCCAGCAGTGAACAACAGGGGGTGGTTCGAAATCAGCCCCAGCATTTT	CASSEQQGVVRNQPQHF
TRBV30	.	13	TRBD2	TRBJ2-1	TGTGCCTTACTAGCGGAAACCTACAATGAGCAGTTCTTC	CALLAETYNEQFF
TRBV6-1	.	16	.	TRBJ2-1	TGTGCCAGCAGTGGGCGTATCGGGAGATGGGATAATGAGCAGTTCTTC	CASSGRIGRWDNEQFF
TRBV2	.	16	TRBD2	TRBJ2-3	TGTGCCAGCAGTGAAGCGGGACTAGCGGGATCAGATACGCAGTATTTT	CASSEAGLAGSDTQYF
TRBV7-9	.	16	TRBD2	TRBJ2-1	TGTGCCAGCAGACTTATCCTAGCGGGAGGCTACAATGAGCAGTTCTTC	CASRLILAGGYNEQFF
TRBV7-9	.	18	.	TRBJ2-6	TGTGCCAGCAGTGATAAGGTCTGGGCGAACTCTGGGGCCAACGTCCTGACTTTC	CASSDKVWANSGANVLTF
TRBV28	.	15	TRBD1	TRBJ2-7	TGTGCCAGCAGTACCCGGGACAGGGTCTCCTACGAGCAGTACTTC	CASSTRDRVSYEQYF
TRBV27	.	15	.	TRBJ1-1	TGTGCCAGCAGTTTAGGGGGGGGGAGAGGAACTGAAGCTTTCTTT	CASSLGGGRGTEAFF
TRBV2	.	16	TRBD1	TRBJ2-7	TGTGCCAGCAGTGTCTCCGGGACAGGGCTTTCCTACGAGCAGTACTTC	CASSVSGTGLSYEQYF
TRBV13	.	15	TRBD2	TRBJ2-5	TGTGCCAGCAGCTTAGCGACTAGCGGCCAAGAGACCCAGTACTTC	CASSLATSGQETQYF